The 23 T cell receptor beta chains below come from one sample, sequenced in a study of blood T cell repertoires in COVID-19 (TCRdb year 2020). The method was the immunoSEQ multiplex PCR assay. TCRdb holds this immuneACCESS table with in-frame rearrangements only. Some clones are missing; in checked studies, unresolved V genes explain under half, and the rest has no known cause. The sample table shows fewer than 250,000 clones, and 92% are seen once. The ten top clones hold approximately 1.2% of the sample. The specimen was peripheral blood. These receptors all stem from a man aged 30 to 39 with acute or convalescent COVID-19.

J is TRBJ2-2 and V is TRBV7-8; 11 bases fit TRBD2. The CDR3 covers 16 residues. J lost 3 bases, V lost 7 bases, and 7 bases had no gene match. From germline, CDR1 is SGHVS and CDR2 FQNEAQ. The CDR3 DNA follows: TGTGCCAGCATCAGCGGACTAGCGGGCTACACCGGGGAGCTGTTTTTT. Its protein product is CASISGLAGYTGELFF. The full variable domain, its missing parts supplied by reference TRBV7-8 and TRBJ2-2, is GAGVSQSPRYKVAKRGQDVALRCDPISGHVSLFWYQQALGQGPEFLTYFQNEAQLDKSGLPSDRFFAERPEGSVSTLKIQRTQQEDSAVYLCASISGLAGYTGELFFGEGSRLTVL.

The chain uses TRBV19 and TRBJ1-5, with unresolved D. Germline CDR1 and CDR2: LNHDA and SQIVND (reference sequence). The CDR3 covers 15 residues. V dropped 3 bases and J dropped 0 bases, with 9 bases sitting between them. Here the CDR3 reads CASSIELLSNQPQHF. The CDR3 region has the DNA TGTGCCAGTAGTATTGAGCTACTTAGCAATCAGCCCCAGCATTTT.

This chain joins TRBV3-1 (or the pseudogene TRBV3-2) and TRBJ2-1; maybe TRBD2 (7 bases). The germline V gene encodes CDR1 LGHDT and CDR2 YNNKEL (reference sequence). Between the trimmed V and J ends, which lost 4 bases and 8 bases, there was a span of 12 bases. The CDR3 runs 13 residues. The CDR3 protein is CASSPTGGHEQFF. The CDR3 DNA follows: TGTGCCAGCAGCCCTACCGGGGGGCATGAGCAGTTCTTC.

The V gene is TRBV21-1, the J gene TRBJ2-7; TRBD1 reflects the table's D call only, with no check against the DNA. TRBV21-1 corresponds to a pseudogene. This CDR3 is built from 13 residues. Here the CDR3 DNA reads TGTGCCAGCAGCAAAGCCGGTCAGGTGGTGCAGTACTTC. Translating it yields CASSKAGQVVQYF.

The chain recombines TRBV29-1 with TRBJ2-1; the match to TRBD1 covers 8 bases. CDR1 and CDR2 from the germline V gene are SQVTM and ANQGSEA. V was clipped by 0 bases and J by 6 bases; unmatched bases: 7. CDR3 size: 15 residues. CDR3 amino acids: CSVEEGTGLLNEQFF. The CDR3 nucleotides read TGCAGCGTTGAAGAGGGGACAGGTTTACTCAATGAGCAGTTCTTC.

As concerns this clone: Other DNA sequences in the same sample also yield this CDR3. The rearrangement uses TRBV19 and TRBJ1-1, with D unclear. Germline CDR1 LNHDA, CDR2 SQIVND (reference sequence). V shed 7 bases and J shed 2 bases, with 11 bases lying between them. CDR3 length: 13 residues. In DNA, the CDR3 is TGTGCCAGTACTCGGCAGGTAAACACTGAAGCTTTCTTT. Translation gives CASTRQVNTEAFF.

The rearrangement uses TRBV28 and TRBJ2-7; D not resolved. Germline assignment: CDR1 MDHEN and CDR2 SYDVKM. Trimming took 5 bases from V and 6 from J, leaving 11 bases between them. This CDR3 has 12 residues. DNA of the CDR3: TGTGCCAGCAGTACGTCCCTAGGCGAGCAGTACTTC. Translated: CASSTSLGEQYF.

The chain is built from TRBV3-1 (or the pseudogene TRBV3-2) and TRBJ2-1; 8 bases fit TRBD2. Trimming at V came to 1 base and at J to 8 bases, leaving 7 bases not matched to a gene. This CDR3 comprises 15 residues. CDR1 is LGHDT and CDR2 is YNNKEL in the germline V gene (reference sequence). CDR3 DNA sequence: TGTGCCAGCAGCCAAGCCAGCGGGAGTTTCTATGAGCAGTTCTTC. This translates into CASSQASGSFYEQFF.

The genes are TRBV6-1 and TRBJ2-3; tentative D call: TRBD2 (6 bases). Trimming shortened V by 4 bases and J by 2 bases, and 10 bases separated the two germline ends. CDR3 size: 14 residues. In germline, CDR1 is MNHNS, CDR2 SASEGT. The CDR3 protein is CASSGDLHTDTQYF. CDR3 sequence (DNA): TGTGCCAGCAGTGGGGACTTACACACAGATACGCAGTATTTT.

The J gene is TRBJ1-6, the V gene TRBV19; no firm D call. CDR3 size: 14 residues. In germline, CDR1 is LNHDA, CDR2 SQIVND (reference sequence). The CDR3 DNA reads as TGTGTCTTAATAGACATGTTCAATAATTCACCCCTCCACTTT. It translates to CVLIDMFNNSPLHF.

The chain is built from TRBV28 and TRBJ1-2; possible D gene TRBD1, 5 bases. Germline CDR1 and CDR2: MDHEN and SYDVKM. Trimming pared 1 base from V and 2 bases from J, leaving 11 bases between. This CDR3 has 15 residues. CDR3 sequence (DNA): TGTGCCAGCAGTTTATCGGGCAGGGCGAACTATGGCTACACCTTC. This translates into CASSLSGRANYGYTF.

This rearrangement joins TRBV29-1 to TRBJ1-2; D is unclear. This CDR3 is built from 13 residues. Per germline, CDR1 SQVTM and CDR2 ANQGSEA. Trimming stripped 4 bases from V and 0 bases from J, with 9 bases between. The CDR3, as DNA: TGCAGCGTTGTCCTAACTTCTAACTATGGCTACACCTTC. Its translation: CSVVLTSNYGYTF.

The rearrangement links TRBV18 to TRBJ2-1; TRBD2 might be the D (6 bases). This CDR3 has 13 amino acids. Germline assignment: CDR1 KGHSH and CDR2 LQKENI. V was clipped by 2 bases and J by 10 bases, with 12 bases between them. The CDR3 is CASSPDRGIEQFF. CDR3 coding DNA: TGTGCCAGCTCACCAGATCGCGGGATAGAGCAGTTCTTC.

The chain's CDR3 is CASSQGPFETQYF. For the CDR3, the DNA is TGTGCCAGCAGCCAAGGGCCCTTTGAGACCCAGTACTTC. The chain carries TRBV3-1 (or the pseudogene TRBV3-2) and TRBJ2-5; no firm D call. This CDR3 is built from 13 residues. Trimming removed 1 base at V and 5 bases at J, with 8 bases between. Germline loops: CDR1 LGHDT, CDR2 YNNKEL (reference sequence).

The J gene is TRBJ1-2, the V gene TRBV7-2; D remains ambiguous. Germline CDR1 reads SGHTA; CDR2 reads FQGNSA. CDR3 length: 16 residues. V lost 0 bases and J 1 base, leaving 12 bases between the germline ends. The CDR3 bases are TGTGCCAGCAGCTTAGCTGCATCCACAAATAACTATGGCTACACCTTC. Amino acids: CASSLAASTNNYGYTF. Combining the CDR3 with reference TRBV7-2 and TRBJ1-2 gives the whole variable domain GAGVSQSPSNKVTEKGKDVELRCDPISGHTALYWYRQSLGQGLEFLIYFQGNSAPDKSGLPSDRFSAERTGGSVSTLTIQRTQQEDSAVYLCASSLAASTNNYGYTFGSGTRLTVV.

The chain is built from TRBV6-4 and TRBJ1-2; D possibly corresponds to TRBD1 (6 bases). CDR1 is MRHNA, CDR2 SNTAGT, per germline. Trimming removed 3 bases from V and 5 bases from J, with 10 bases in between. The CDR3 sequence is 13 residues long. The CDR3, as DNA: TGTGCCAGCAGTGAGGGCAGGGGTTATGGCTACACCTTC. Translated: CASSEGRGYGYTF.

The J gene is TRBJ1-1, the V gene TRBV11-1, with a possible D match to TRBD1 (6 bases). There are 14 residues in the CDR3. Deletions cut 7 bases from V and 9 bases from J, with 21 bases between. Germline CDR1 and CDR2: SGHAT and FQDESV (reference sequence). CDR3 DNA sequence: TGTGCCAGCACATTGGGGGCCAAGGACGTGAAAGCTTTCTTT. Translation gives CASTLGAKDVKAFF.

Note on this clone: Other DNA sequences from this sample encode an identical CDR3 as well. The chain couples TRBV28 to TRBJ1-5; 9 bases agree with TRBD1. V shed 5 bases, J shed 7 bases, and the junction held 6 bases outside the gene matches. Germline CDR1 and CDR2: MDHEN and SYDVKM. This CDR3 has 14 residues. In DNA, the CDR3 is TGTGCCAGCAGTCCGGGACAGGGTGGACAGCCCCAGCATTTT. Protein sequence: CASSPGQGGQPQHF.

The chain carries TRBV4-1 and TRBJ2-2; D gene uncertain. V lost 1 base and J lost 6, with 18 bases in between. Germline values: CDR1 MGHRA, CDR2 YSYEKL. The CDR3 totals 17 residues. In DNA, the CDR3 is TGCGCCAGCAGCCAAGGCGTCAGGTTAATTAAAGCCGGGGAGCTGTTTTTT. Residues: CASSQGVRLIKAGELFF.

V is TRBV19 and J is TRBJ1-6, with 9 nucleotides matching TRBD1. V lost 4 bases to trimming and J lost 9 bases; unmatched junction nucleotides: 7. The CDR3 runs to 15 residues. Looked up from germline, CDR1 is LNHDA and CDR2 is SQIVND (reference sequence). The CDR3, as DNA: TGTGCCAGTAGTACCCAGACAGGGGGATCTTCACCCCTCCACTTT. Its protein is CASSTQTGGSSPLHF.

This sequence joins TRBV27 and TRBJ2-6, with D possibly matching TRBD1 (5 bases). The CDR3 is 15 residues long. Germline-derived CDR1 and CDR2 are MNHEY and SMNVEV (reference sequence). Trimming took off 0 bases at V and 2 bases at J, with 5 bases between the two ends. The CDR3 DNA sequence: TGTGCCAGCAGTTTATCAGGGGCTGGGGCCAACGTCCTGACTTTC. Its translation: CASSLSGAGANVLTF.

There are a few counts of this clone. The rearrangement uses TRBV5-1 and TRBJ2-3, with 8 bases identical to TRBD2. The CDR3 extends over 16 amino acids. The germline V gene encodes CDR1 SGHRS and CDR2 YFSETQ. The V gene end was trimmed by 0 bases and the J gene end by 3 bases; junction bases not matched to a gene: 6. CDR3 sequence: CASSLVSGKVTDTQYF. The CDR3 DNA reads TGCGCCAGCAGCTTGGTTAGCGGGAAAGTAACAGATACGCAGTATTTT.

The V gene is TRBV3-1 (or the pseudogene TRBV3-2), the J gene TRBJ2-5, with 12 bases that match TRBD2. Per germline, CDR1 LGHDT and CDR2 YNNKEL (reference sequence). V lost 1 base and J lost 5; bases outside the gene matches: 5. This CDR3 is 16 amino acids long. The CDR3 sequence: CASSQVPSGGAETQYF. In nucleotides, the CDR3 is TGTGCCAGCAGCCAAGTCCCTAGCGGGGGGGCGGAGACCCAGTACTTC.